This TCR beta chain comes out of a study of glioma-infiltrating T cells after dendritic cell vaccination. Documented time point: after dendritic cell vaccination, including at tumor progression/relapse. Selection required adequate fresh-frozen tumor tissue plus more than two years' survival data. Primers: 60 V beta forward and 13 J beta reverse. Using immunoSEQ multiplex PCR, the repertoire was profiled, and TCRdb retains in-frame clones only, with some absent. The repertoire has about 65,000 clones, roughly 86% of them found once; the top ten carry approximately 10%. V lost 5 bases, J lost 7 bases, and 21 bases lay in between. The CDR3 runs 15 residues. The germline V gene encodes CDR1 MNHEY and CDR2 SVGAGI.

The sequencing here drew on blood, taken after dendritic cell vaccination. This clonotype was obtained from a human donor with glioblastoma. The gene calls are TRBV6-5 and TRBJ2-7, with D perhaps matching TRBD2 (5 bases). DNA of the CDR3: TGTGCCAGCAGTCGAGAGCGGAGTGGGGTGAGGGAGCAGTACTTC. Amino acids: CASSRERSGVREQYF.